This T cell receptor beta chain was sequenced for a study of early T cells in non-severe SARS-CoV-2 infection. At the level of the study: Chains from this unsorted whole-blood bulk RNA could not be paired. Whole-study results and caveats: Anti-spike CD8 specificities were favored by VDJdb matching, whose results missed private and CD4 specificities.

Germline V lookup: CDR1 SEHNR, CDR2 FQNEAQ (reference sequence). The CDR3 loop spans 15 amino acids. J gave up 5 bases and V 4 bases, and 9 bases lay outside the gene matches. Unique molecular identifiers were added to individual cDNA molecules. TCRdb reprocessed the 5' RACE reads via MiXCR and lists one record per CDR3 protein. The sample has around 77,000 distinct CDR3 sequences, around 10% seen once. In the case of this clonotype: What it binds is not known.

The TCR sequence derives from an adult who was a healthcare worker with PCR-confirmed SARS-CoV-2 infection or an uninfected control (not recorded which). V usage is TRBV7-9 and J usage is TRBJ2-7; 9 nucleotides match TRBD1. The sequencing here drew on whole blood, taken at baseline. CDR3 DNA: TGTGCCAGCAGCTACTCGACAGGGGGAACGGACGAGCAGTACTTC. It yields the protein CASSYSTGGTDEQYF.